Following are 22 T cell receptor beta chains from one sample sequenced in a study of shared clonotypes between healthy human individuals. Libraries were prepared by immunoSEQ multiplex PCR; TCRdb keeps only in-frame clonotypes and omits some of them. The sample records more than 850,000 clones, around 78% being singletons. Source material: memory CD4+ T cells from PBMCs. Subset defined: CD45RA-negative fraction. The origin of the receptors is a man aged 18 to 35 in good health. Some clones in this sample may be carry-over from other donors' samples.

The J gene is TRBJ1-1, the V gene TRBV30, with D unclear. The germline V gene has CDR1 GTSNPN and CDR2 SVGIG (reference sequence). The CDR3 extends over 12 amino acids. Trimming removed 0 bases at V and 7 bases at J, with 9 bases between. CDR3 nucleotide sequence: TGTGCCTGGAGTGTAAGAGGGAATGAAGCTTTCTTT. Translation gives CAWSVRGNEAFF.

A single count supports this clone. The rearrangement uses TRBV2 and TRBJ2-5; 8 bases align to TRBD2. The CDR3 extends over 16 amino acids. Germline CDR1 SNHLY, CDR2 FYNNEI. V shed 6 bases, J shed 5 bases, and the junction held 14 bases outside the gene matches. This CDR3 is CASSRTQSGRGETQYF. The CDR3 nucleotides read TGTGCCAGCAGCCGAACGCAGTCCGGGAGGGGGGAGACCCAGTACTTC. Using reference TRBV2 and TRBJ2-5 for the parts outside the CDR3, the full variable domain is EPEVTQTPSHQVTQMGQEVILRCVPISNHLYFYWYRQILGQKVEFLVSFYNNEISEKSEIFDDQFSVERPDGSNFTLKIRSTKLEDSAMYFCASSRTQSGRGETQYFGPGTRLLVL.

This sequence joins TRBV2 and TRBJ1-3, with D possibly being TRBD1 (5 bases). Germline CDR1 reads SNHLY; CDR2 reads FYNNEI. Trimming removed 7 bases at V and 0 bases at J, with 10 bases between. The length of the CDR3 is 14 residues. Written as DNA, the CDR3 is TGTGCCAGCAATTATGGGGGCTCTGGAAACACCATATATTTT. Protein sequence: CASNYGGSGNTIYF.

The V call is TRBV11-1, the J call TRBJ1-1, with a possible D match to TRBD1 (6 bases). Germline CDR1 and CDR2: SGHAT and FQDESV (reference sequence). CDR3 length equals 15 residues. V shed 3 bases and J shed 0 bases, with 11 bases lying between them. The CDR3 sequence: CASSFDRIVNTEAFF. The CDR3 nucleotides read TGTGCCAGCAGCTTTGACAGGATTGTGAACACTGAAGCTTTCTTT. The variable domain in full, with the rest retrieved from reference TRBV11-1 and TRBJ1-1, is EAEVAQSPRYKITEKSQAVAFWCDPISGHATLYWYRQILGQGPELLVQFQDESVVDDSQLPKDRFSAERLKGVDSTLKIQPAELGDSAMYLCASSFDRIVNTEAFFGQGTRLTVV.

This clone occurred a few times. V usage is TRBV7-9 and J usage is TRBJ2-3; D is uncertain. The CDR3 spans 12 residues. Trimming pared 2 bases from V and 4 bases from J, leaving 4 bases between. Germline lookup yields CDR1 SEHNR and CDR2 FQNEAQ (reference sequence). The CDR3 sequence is CASSLIADTQYF. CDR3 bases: TGTGCCAGCAGCTTAATAGCAGATACGCAGTATTTT.

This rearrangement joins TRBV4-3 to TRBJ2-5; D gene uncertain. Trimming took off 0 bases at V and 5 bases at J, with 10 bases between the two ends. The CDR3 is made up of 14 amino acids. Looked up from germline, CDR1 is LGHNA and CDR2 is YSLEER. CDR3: CASSQEPDRETQYF. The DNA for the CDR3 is TGCGCCAGCAGCCAAGAACCCGACCGGGAGACCCAGTACTTC.

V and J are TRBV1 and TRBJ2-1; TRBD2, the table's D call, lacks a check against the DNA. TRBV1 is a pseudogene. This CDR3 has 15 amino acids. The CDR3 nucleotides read TGCACCAGCAGCCATCCTAGACTAGCGGACAATGAGCAGTTCTTC. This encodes CTSSHPRLADNEQFF.

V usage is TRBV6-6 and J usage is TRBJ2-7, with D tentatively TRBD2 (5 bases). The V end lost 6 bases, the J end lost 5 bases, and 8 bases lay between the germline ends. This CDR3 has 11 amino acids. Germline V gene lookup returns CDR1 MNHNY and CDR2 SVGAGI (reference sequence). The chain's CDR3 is CASRSGNEQYF. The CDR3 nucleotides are TGTGCCAGCAGGAGCGGCAACGAGCAGTACTTC.

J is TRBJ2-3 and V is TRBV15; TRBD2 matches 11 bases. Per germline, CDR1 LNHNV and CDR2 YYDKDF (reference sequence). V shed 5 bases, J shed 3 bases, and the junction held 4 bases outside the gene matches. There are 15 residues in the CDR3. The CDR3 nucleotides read TGTGCCACCAGCCTGTCTAGCGGGAGGACAGATACGCAGTATTTT. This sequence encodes CATSLSSGRTDTQYF.

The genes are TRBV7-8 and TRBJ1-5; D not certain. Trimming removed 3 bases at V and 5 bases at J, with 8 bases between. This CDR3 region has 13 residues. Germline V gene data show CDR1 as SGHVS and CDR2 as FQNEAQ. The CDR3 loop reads CASSFDRDQPQHF. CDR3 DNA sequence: TGTGCCAGCAGCTTTGATCGGGATCAGCCCCAGCATTTT. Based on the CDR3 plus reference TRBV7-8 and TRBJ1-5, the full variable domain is GAGVSQSPRYKVAKRGQDVALRCDPISGHVSLFWYQQALGQGPEFLTYFQNEAQLDKSGLPSDRFFAERPEGSVSTLKIQRTQQEDSAVYLCASSFDRDQPQHFGDGTRLSIL.

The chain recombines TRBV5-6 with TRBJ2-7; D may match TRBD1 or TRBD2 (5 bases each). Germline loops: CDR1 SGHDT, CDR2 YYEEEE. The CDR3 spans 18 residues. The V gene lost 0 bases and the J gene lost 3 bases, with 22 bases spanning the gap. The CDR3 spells CASSLAAGFGQGGYEQYF. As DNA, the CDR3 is TGTGCCAGCAGCTTGGCCGCGGGTTTTGGGCAGGGTGGCTACGAGCAGTACTTC.

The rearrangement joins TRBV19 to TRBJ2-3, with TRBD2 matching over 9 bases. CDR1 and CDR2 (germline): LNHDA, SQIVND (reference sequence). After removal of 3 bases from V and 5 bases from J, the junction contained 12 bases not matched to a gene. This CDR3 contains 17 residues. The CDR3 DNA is TGTGCCAGTAGTATTAGTGGGGCTAGCGGGGCCAGAGATACGCAGTATTTT. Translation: CASSISGASGARDTQYF. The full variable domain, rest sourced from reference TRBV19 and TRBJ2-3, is DGGITQSPKYLFRKEGQNVTLSCEQNLNHDAMYWYRQDPGQGLRLIYYSQIVNDFQKGDIAEGYSVSREKKESFPLTVTSAQKNPTAFYLCASSISGASGARDTQYFGPGTRLTVL.

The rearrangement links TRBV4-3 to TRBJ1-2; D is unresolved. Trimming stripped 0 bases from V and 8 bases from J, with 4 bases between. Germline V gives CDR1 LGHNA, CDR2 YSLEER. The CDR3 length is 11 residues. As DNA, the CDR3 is TGCGCCAGCAGCCAAGAGGTAGGCTACACCTTC. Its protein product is CASSQEVGYTF.

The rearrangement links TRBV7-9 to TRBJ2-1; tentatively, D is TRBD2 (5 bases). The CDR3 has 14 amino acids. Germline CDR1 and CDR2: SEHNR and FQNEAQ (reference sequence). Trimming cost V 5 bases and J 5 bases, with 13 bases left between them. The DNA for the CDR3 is TGTGCCAGCAGCCGGGGAGACTACCACAATGAGCAGTTCTTC. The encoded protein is CASSRGDYHNEQFF.

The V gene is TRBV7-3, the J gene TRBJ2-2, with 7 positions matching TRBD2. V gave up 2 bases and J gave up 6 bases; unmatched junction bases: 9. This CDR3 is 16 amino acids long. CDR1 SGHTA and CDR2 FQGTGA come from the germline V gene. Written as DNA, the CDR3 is TGTGCCAGCAGCTTATCCGGTGGGAGGGTCTCCGGGGAGCTGTTTTTT. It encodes CASSLSGGRVSGELFF.

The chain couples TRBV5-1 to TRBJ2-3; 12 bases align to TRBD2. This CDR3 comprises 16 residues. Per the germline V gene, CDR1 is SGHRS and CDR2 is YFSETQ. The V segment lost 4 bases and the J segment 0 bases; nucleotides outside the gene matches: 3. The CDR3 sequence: CASSAGTSGSTDTQYF. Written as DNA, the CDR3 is TGCGCCAGCAGCGCTGGGACTAGCGGGAGCACAGATACGCAGTATTTT.

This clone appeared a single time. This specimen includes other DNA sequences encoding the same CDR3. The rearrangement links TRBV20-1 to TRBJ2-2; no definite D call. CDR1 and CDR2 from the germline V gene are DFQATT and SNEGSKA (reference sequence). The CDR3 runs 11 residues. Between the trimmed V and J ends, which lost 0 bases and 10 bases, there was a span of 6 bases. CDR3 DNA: TGCAGTGCTAGAGATCGTTTGGAGCTGTTTTTT. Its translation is CSARDRLELFF.

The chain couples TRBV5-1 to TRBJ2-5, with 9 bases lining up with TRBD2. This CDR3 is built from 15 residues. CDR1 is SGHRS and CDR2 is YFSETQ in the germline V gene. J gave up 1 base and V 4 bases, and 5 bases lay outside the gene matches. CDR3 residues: CASSKGTSFQETQYF. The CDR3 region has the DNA TGCGCCAGCAGCAAAGGGACTAGCTTCCAAGAGACCCAGTACTTC.

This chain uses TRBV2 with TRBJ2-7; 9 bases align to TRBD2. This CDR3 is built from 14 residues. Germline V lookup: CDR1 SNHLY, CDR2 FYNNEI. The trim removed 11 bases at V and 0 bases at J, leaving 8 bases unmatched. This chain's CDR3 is CAGGEAGGSYEQYF. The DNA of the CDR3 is TGTGCCGGGGGGGAAGCGGGAGGCTCCTACGAGCAGTACTTC.

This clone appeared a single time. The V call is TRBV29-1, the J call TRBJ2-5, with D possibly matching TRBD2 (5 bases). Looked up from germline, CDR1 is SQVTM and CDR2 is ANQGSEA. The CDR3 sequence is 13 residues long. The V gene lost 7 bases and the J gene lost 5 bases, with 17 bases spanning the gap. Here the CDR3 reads CSAGKGGRETQYF. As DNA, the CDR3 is TGCAGCGCGGGAAAAGGCGGCCGGGAGACCCAGTACTTC. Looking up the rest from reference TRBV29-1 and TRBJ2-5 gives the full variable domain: SAVISQKPSRDICQRGTSLTIQCQVDSQVTMMFWYRQQPGQSLTLIATANQGSEATYESGFVIDKFPISRPNLTFSTLTVSNMSPEDSSIYLCSAGKGGRETQYFGPGTRLLVL.

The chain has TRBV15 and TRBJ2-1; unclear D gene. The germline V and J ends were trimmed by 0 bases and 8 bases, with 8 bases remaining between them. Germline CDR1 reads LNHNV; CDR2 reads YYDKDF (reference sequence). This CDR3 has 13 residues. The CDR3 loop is CATSRDWRHEQFF. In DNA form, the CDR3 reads TGTGCCACCAGCAGAGATTGGCGTCATGAGCAGTTCTTC.

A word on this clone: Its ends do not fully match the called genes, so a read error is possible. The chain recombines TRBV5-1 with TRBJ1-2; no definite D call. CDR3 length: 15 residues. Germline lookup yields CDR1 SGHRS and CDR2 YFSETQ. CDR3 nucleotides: TGCGCCAGCAGCTTGGAAAGCAGAGTACCCTATAGCTACACCTTC. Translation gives CASSLESRVPYSYTF.